The 23 T cell receptor beta chains below come from one sample, sequenced in a study of T cell clonality in common variable immunodeficiency. Only in-frame clones appear in the TCRdb table, and some are missing; sequencing was by immunoSEQ multiplex PCR. The sample shows about 45,000 clones, none of them appearing just once. Specimen: peripheral blood mononuclear cells. Receptor source: a person between 18 and 75 years old in good health.

This clone showed up many times. The observed sequence ends 3 residues before the CDR3 terminus, with the missing tail filled in from the germline J gene. V usage is TRBV12-3 or TRBV12-4 and J usage is TRBJ2-3, with 11 bases that match TRBD2. V lost 5 bases to trimming and J lost 3 bases; unmatched junction nucleotides: 7. The CDR3 consists of 16 residues. The chain's CDR3 is CASSPLAGEATDTQYF. Incomplete CDR3 DNA: TGTGCCAGCAGTCCACTAGCGGGGGAGGCTACAGATACG.

There are many counts of this clone. The CDR3 end lies 3 residues beyond the end of the read and is filled in from the germline J gene. V is TRBV11-3 and J is TRBJ1-2; D possibly corresponds to TRBD1 (5 bases). CDR1 is SGHNT and CDR2 is YENEEA in the germline V gene. V shed 1 base and J shed 5 bases, with 14 bases lying between them. CDR3 size: 15 residues. Incomplete CDR3 DNA: TGTGCCAGCAGCTTAGGGGACTCATCAATATATGGC. It translates to CASSLGDSSIYG. The entire CDR3 protein is CASSLGDSSIYGYTF.

This clone was recorded at least ten times. The sequence runs out 3 residues before the end of the CDR3; the remainder is reconstructed from the germline J gene. This chain uses TRBV20-1 with TRBJ1-5, with 10 bases matching TRBD1. Looked up from germline, CDR1 is DFQATT and CDR2 is SNEGSKA (reference sequence). V shed 5 bases and J 6 bases; nucleotides not matched to a gene: 7. The CDR3 runs to 14 residues. This CDR3 is CSAANRDRGQPQHF. The DNA read from the CDR3 is TGCAGTGCTGCCAACCGGGACAGGGGTCAGCCC.

Details on this clone: The read halts 3 residues ahead of the CDR3 end, with the missing end drawn from the germline J gene. The rearrangement links TRBV7-8 to TRBJ1-5; tentatively, D is TRBD1 (5 bases). CDR3 size: 15 residues. Trimming removed 0 bases at V and 7 bases at J, with 13 bases between. Germline-derived CDR1 and CDR2 are SGHVS and FQNEAQ. The CDR3 is CASSLARRVSQPQHF. The part of the CDR3 DNA that was read is TGTGCCAGCAGCTTAGCGCGCAGGGTCAGCCAGCCC.

This clone was seen repeatedly, ten times or more. CDR3 bases read: TGTGCCAGCAGCTTTGGCGGGGGAATTACAGATACG. Translation gives CASSFGGGITDT. The whole CDR3 is CASSFGGGITDTQYF. The chain combines TRBV11-2 with TRBJ2-3; 7 bases are shared with TRBD2. The read halts 3 residues ahead of the CDR3 end, with the missing end drawn from the germline J gene. Looked up from germline, CDR1 is SGHAT and CDR2 is FQNNGV. The junction had 6 bases not matched to a gene; V was cut back by 3 bases and J by 3 bases. The CDR3 has 15 residues.

Many counts were recorded for this clone. The CDR3 end falls 3 residues outside the read, so it is completed with the germline J gene. The chain combines TRBV19 with TRBJ2-3; no clear D gene. The CDR3 spans 13 residues. In germline, CDR1 is LNHDA, CDR2 SQIVND (reference sequence). The chain's CDR3 is CASSTQIAAAQYF. CDR3 DNA (partial): TGTGCCAGTAGTACCCAAATCGCGGCAGCG.

This clone was seen ten or more times. The read finishes 3 residues shy of the CDR3 end, and the germline J gene is used to complete it. The rearrangement joins TRBV11-3 to TRBJ2-7; 8 bases align to TRBD1. This CDR3 contains 15 residues. Germline lookup yields CDR1 SGHNT and CDR2 YENEEA. The V gene end was trimmed by 5 bases and the J gene end by 1 base; junction bases not matched to a gene: 7. Incomplete CDR3 DNA: TGTGCCAGCAGCAGCCGGCAGGGGGCTTCCTACGAG. It codes for CASSSRQGASYE. The entire CDR3 sequence reads CASSSRQGASYEQYF.

As regards this clone: Read sequence stops 3 residues before the CDR3 end, and the germline J gene provides the missing end. The V gene is TRBV7-6, the J gene TRBJ1-2, with 9 bases lining up with TRBD1. With V trimmed by 5 bases and J by 6 bases, 10 bases remained unmatched. This CDR3 is built from 15 residues. The germline CDR1 and CDR2 sequences are SGHVS and FNYEAQ. Here the CDR3 reads CASSARTGEVDGYTF. The CDR3 DNA, read in part, is TGTGCCAGCAGCGCTCGGACAGGGGAGGTGGATGGC.

This clone has at least ten counts. CDR3 sequence: CASSPNSGSRDEQFF. The sequenced part of the CDR3 DNA is TGTGCCAGCAGCCCTAATAGCGGGAGTCGTGATGAG. The chain is built from TRBV7-3 and TRBJ2-1; TRBD2 matches 9 bases. The read finishes 3 residues shy of the CDR3 end, and the germline J gene is used to complete it. CDR3 length: 15 residues. Germline V gene sequence: CDR1 SGHTA, CDR2 FQGTGA. V lost 5 bases to trimming and J lost 8 bases; unmatched junction nucleotides: 10.

This clone was found many times. The read terminates 3 residues ahead of where the CDR3 ends, so the germline J gene completes it. V usage is TRBV6-1 and J usage is TRBJ2-5; the D gene is possibly TRBD2 (7 bases). With 1 base removed from V and 5 bases from J, the gap between germline ends came to 14 bases. Germline values: CDR1 MNHNS, CDR2 SASEGT. CDR3 length: 15 residues. CDR3 bases read: TGTGCCAGCAGTGAAGGGGGGGGCGGCTCCGAGACC. It translates to CASSEGGGGSET. From start to end, the CDR3 is CASSEGGGGSETQYF.

This clone has a count of ten or more. The CDR3 end is not reached by the read, which stops 3 residues before it; the germline J gene fills it in. The genes are TRBV7-9 and TRBJ1-2, with D perhaps matching TRBD1 (6 bases). V was cut by 3 bases and J by 3 bases, with 8 bases left in between. The length of the CDR3 is 13 residues. Germline values: CDR1 SEHNR, CDR2 FQNEAQ (reference sequence). The part of the CDR3 DNA that was read is TGTGCCAGCAGCTTGCAGGGGTACTATGGC. Translating gives CASSLQGYYG. The full CDR3 reads CASSLQGYYGYTF.

This clone was counted many times. The read gets to within 3 residues of the CDR3 end, and the germline J gene fills in the rest. The chain is built from TRBV18 and TRBJ1-5; the D gene is possibly TRBD1 (5 bases). Germline values: CDR1 KGHSH, CDR2 LQKENI. This CDR3 has 14 amino acids. Trimming took off 6 bases at V and 2 bases at J, with 11 bases between the two ends. Incomplete CDR3 DNA: TGTGCCAGCTCCACTATAGGGGGCAATCAGCCC. It yields the protein CASSTIGGNQP. The full CDR3 is CASSTIGGNQPQHF.

This clone has at least ten counts. The read ends 3 residues shy of where the CDR3 ends; the end is completed using the germline J gene. The rearrangement uses TRBV15 and TRBJ2-5; D perhaps matches TRBD1 (5 bases). This CDR3 is built from 14 residues. Germline V gene data show CDR1 as LNHNV and CDR2 as YYDKDF (reference sequence). Trimming pared 0 bases from V and 2 bases from J, leaving 7 bases between. The CDR3 bases that were read are TGTGCCACCAGCAGAGACAGGGTACAAGAGACC. Translated: CATSRDRVQET. From start to end, the CDR3 is CATSRDRVQETQYF.

This clone was seen repeatedly, ten times or more. The CDR3 is cut off 3 residues early in the read; its end comes from the germline J gene. The V and J genes are TRBV28 and TRBJ2-7, with TRBD2 matching 8 bases. Germline-derived CDR1 and CDR2 are MDHEN and SYDVKM. J lost 3 bases, V lost 2 bases, and 3 bases had no gene match. The length of the CDR3 is 14 residues. The CDR3 reads CASSLVAGGYEQYF. The part of the CDR3 DNA that was read is TGTGCCAGCAGTTTAGTGGCGGGAGGCTACGAG.

This clone was counted ten times or more. The CDR3 extends 3 residues past the end of the read, so its final part is completed from the germline J gene. The rearrangement uses TRBV29-1 and TRBJ2-2; TRBD1 aligns across 9 bases. Germline V gene data show CDR1 as SQVTM and CDR2 as ANQGSEA. With V trimmed by 7 bases and J by 7 bases, 7 bases remained unmatched. This CDR3 is built from 13 residues. The chain's CDR3 is CSGNRGRDGELFF. The CDR3 bases that were read are TGCAGCGGGAACAGGGGGCGTGACGGGGAG.

This clone was seen ten or more times. The read ends 3 residues before the CDR3 terminus; that terminus is restored from the germline J gene. The chain combines TRBV28 with TRBJ2-3, with TRBD2 matching 8 bases. Germline CDR1 MDHEN, CDR2 SYDVKM. The CDR3 has 12 amino acids. CDR3 DNA (partial): TGTGCCAGCAGCCCCGGGGGGGCGTCG. This codes for CASSPGGAS. The complete CDR3 sequence is CASSPGGASQYF.

This clone was counted at least ten times. Coverage ceases 3 residues before the CDR3 finishes, and the germline J gene fills in the end. This chain connects TRBV7-9 to TRBJ1-1; 9 bases agree with TRBD1. The V gene's germline CDR1 is SEHNR and CDR2 FQNEAQ (reference sequence). The CDR3 covers 14 residues. Trimming took 5 bases from V and 2 from J; bases not matched to a gene: 3. CDR3 bases read: TGTGCCAGCAGCCAGGGACAGGGTAACACTGAA. Its protein product is CASSQGQGNTE. The CDR3 in full is CASSQGQGNTEAFF.

As for this clone: The CDR3 is cut off 3 residues early in the read; its end comes from the germline J gene. The chain recombines TRBV7-2 with TRBJ1-3, with D maybe TRBD1 (6 bases). V was cut by 3 bases and J by 4 bases, with 13 bases left in between. CDR3 length: 15 residues. The V gene's germline CDR1 is SGHTA and CDR2 FQGNSA. CDR3: CASSFTGTYGNTIYF. Incomplete CDR3 DNA: TGTGCCAGCAGCTTCACAGGGACCTACGGAAACACC.

Details on this clone: The read ends 3 residues early relative to the CDR3; the germline J gene fills the gap. The genes are TRBV19 and TRBJ1-5; D may be TRBD1 (6 bases). This CDR3 has 16 residues. V was shortened by 1 base and J by 3 bases, with 13 bases between the two germline ends. The V gene's germline CDR1 is LNHDA and CDR2 SQIVND (reference sequence). The CDR3 region is CASSIVGHRANQPQHF. CDR3 DNA, as far as it was read: TGTGCCAGTAGTATAGTGGGGCACAGGGCCAATCAGCCC.

There are many counts of this clone. The CDR3 end lies 3 residues beyond the end of the read and is filled in from the germline J gene. The chain couples TRBV20-1 to TRBJ2-7; 11 bases agree with TRBD1. This CDR3 is 17 amino acids long. Germline values: CDR1 DFQATT, CDR2 SNEGSKA (reference sequence). The junction had 18 bases not matched to a gene; V was cut back by 7 bases and J by 4 bases. CDR3 in amino acids: CSVQYYTRGQGAYEQYF. The part of the CDR3 DNA that was read is TGCAGTGTCCAATACTATACCCGAGGACAGGGGGCATACGAG.

This clone was counted at least ten times. The sequenced fragment ends 3 residues before the CDR3 boundary, so the rest is inferred from the germline J gene. The chain carries TRBV20-1 and TRBJ2-7; 7 bases line up with TRBD1. V lost 0 bases and J lost 3; bases outside the gene matches: 2. Germline V gene data show CDR1 as DFQATT and CDR2 as SNEGSKA (reference sequence). The CDR3 sequence is 13 residues long. CDR3 loop: CSAREQGFYEQYF. The covered CDR3 bases are TGCAGTGCTAGAGAACAGGGGTTCTACGAG.

This clone was seen at least ten times. The CDR3 extends 3 residues past the end of the read, so its final part is completed from the germline J gene. The V gene is TRBV11-3, the J gene TRBJ1-1; D might be TRBD1 (5 bases). The germline V gene has CDR1 SGHNT and CDR2 YENEEA. The V and J ends lost 5 bases and 1 base respectively, with 14 bases between them. CDR3 length equals 15 residues. The part of the CDR3 DNA that was read is TGTGCCAGCAGCCCCGGAGGGGTTGGGAACACTGAA. Its protein product is CASSPGGVGNTE. The whole CDR3 region reads CASSPGGVGNTEAFF.

Many counts were recorded for this clone. The read ends 3 residues early relative to the CDR3; the germline J gene fills the gap. The chain combines TRBV5-1 with TRBJ2-2, with unresolved D. In germline, CDR1 is SGHRS, CDR2 YFSETQ. V was clipped by 2 bases and J by 0 bases, with 5 bases between them. The CDR3 has 14 residues. This CDR3 reads CASSFTANTGELFF. The CDR3 bases that were read are TGCGCCAGCAGCTTTACTGCGAACACCGGGGAG.